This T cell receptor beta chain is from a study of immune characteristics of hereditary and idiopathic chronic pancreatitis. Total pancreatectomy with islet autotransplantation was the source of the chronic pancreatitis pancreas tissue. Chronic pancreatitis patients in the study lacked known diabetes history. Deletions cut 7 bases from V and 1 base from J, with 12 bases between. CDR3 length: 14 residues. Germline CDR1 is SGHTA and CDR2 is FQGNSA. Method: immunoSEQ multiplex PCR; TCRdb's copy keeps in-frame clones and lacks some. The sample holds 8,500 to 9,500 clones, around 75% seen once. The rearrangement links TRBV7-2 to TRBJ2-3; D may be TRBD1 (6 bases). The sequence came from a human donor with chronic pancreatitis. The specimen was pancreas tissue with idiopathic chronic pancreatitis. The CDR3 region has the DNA TGTGCCAGCACGAGAGGGACACGCACAGATACGCAGTATTTT. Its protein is CASTRGTRTDTQYF.